The 19 T cell receptor beta chains reported below all come from one sample, sequenced in a study of shared clonotypes between healthy human individuals. CD8 cells regarded as naive lacked CD45RO, were positively chosen for CCR7, and omitted terminally differentiated effector memory CD45RA+ cells. Some clones are missing from TCRdb's copy, which holds only in-frame ones; the method was immunoSEQ multiplex PCR. The data show around 2.1 million clones, with just over 90% seen just once and more than 1.5% held by the top ten. The sequenced material came from naive CD8+ T cells from PBMCs. The receptors were gathered from a man in his late teens or twenties in good health. Some clones in this sample may be carry-over from other donors' samples.

The rearrangement uses TRBV5-6 and TRBJ2-7; TRBD1 aligns across 7 bases. V dropped 4 bases and J dropped 6; count of bases not matched to a gene: 7. The CDR3 contains 13 residues. Germline V gene sequence: CDR1 SGHDT, CDR2 YYEEEE. The CDR3 sequence: CASSTGDVGEQYF. DNA for the CDR3: TGTGCCAGCAGCACAGGGGATGTGGGCGAGCAGTACTTC.

This chain links TRBV25-1 with TRBJ2-1; possibly TRBD2 for D (5 bases). The CDR3 is 16 amino acids. Germline V gives CDR1 MGHDK, CDR2 SYGVNS. V was cut by 3 bases and J by 0 bases, with 12 bases left in between. The CDR3 loop reads CASSDDIGSSYNEQFF. CDR3 nucleotide sequence: TGTGCCAGCAGTGATGATATAGGGAGCTCCTACAATGAGCAGTTCTTC.

The chain links TRBV5-1 to TRBJ2-3, with 7 bases lining up with TRBD2. The germline V gene has CDR1 SGHRS and CDR2 YFSETQ. The junction had 11 bases not matched to a gene; V was cut back by 0 bases and J by 4 bases. This CDR3 contains 17 residues. The CDR3 reads CASSLVVAGAVPDTQYF. For the CDR3, the DNA is TGCGCCAGCAGCTTGGTAGTGGCGGGAGCCGTCCCAGATACGCAGTATTTT.

V and J are TRBV11-2 and TRBJ2-1; 7 bases match TRBD1. The germline CDR1 and CDR2 sequences are SGHAT and FQNNGV. The CDR3 covers 18 residues. The V gene end was trimmed by 2 bases and the J gene end by 0 bases; junction bases not matched to a gene: 10. CDR3 protein: CASSLSAGGYPSYNEQFF. DNA for the CDR3: TGTGCCAGCAGCTTAAGTGCAGGGGGTTACCCCTCCTACAATGAGCAGTTCTTC. The full variable domain, completed using reference TRBV11-2 and TRBJ2-1, is EAGVAQSPRYKIIEKRQSVAFWCNPISGHATLYWYQQILGQGPKLLIQFQNNGVVDDSQLPKDRFSAERLKGVDSTLKIQPAKLEDSAVYLCASSLSAGGYPSYNEQFFGPGTRLTVL.

Worth noting for this clone: Additional DNA sequences in this sample encode the identical CDR3. CDR3 DNA sequence: TGCGCCAGCAGCTTGGCGAGGGGGGCCTACGAGCAGTACTTC. Residues: CASSLARGAYEQYF. The V gene is TRBV5-1, the J gene TRBJ2-7; either TRBD1 or TRBD2 may fit D (6 bases each). The length of the CDR3 is 14 residues. Looked up from germline, CDR1 is SGHRS and CDR2 is YFSETQ. The V gene lost 0 bases and the J gene lost 2 bases, with 9 bases spanning the gap.

V gene TRBV29-1 combines with J gene TRBJ1-2; tentative D call: TRBD1 (5 bases). This CDR3 has 12 amino acids. CDR1 and CDR2 (germline): SQVTM, ANQGSEA. The ends were cut back, 8 bases at V and 6 bases at J, with 16 bases in the middle. The CDR3 nucleotides read TGCAGCCCCTTCGGCAGGGACGATGGCTACACCTTC. This sequence encodes CSPFGRDDGYTF.

The genes are TRBV9 and TRBJ1-3, with D perhaps TRBD1 (5 bases). CDR3 length equals 16 residues. Per germline, CDR1 SGDLS and CDR2 YYNGEE. The V end was cut by 3 bases, the J end by 0 bases, with 13 bases between. The CDR3 DNA reads TGTGCCAGCAGCGCCGTGGGGGGGACCTCTGGAAACACCATATATTTT. This sequence encodes CASSAVGGTSGNTIYF.

The rearrangement joins TRBV15 to TRBJ2-3, with D maybe TRBD1 (5 bases). V was trimmed by 0 bases and J by 0 bases, leaving 13 bases between them. CDR3 length: 17 residues. CDR1 and CDR2 from the germline V gene are LNHNV and YYDKDF (reference sequence). CDR3 sequence: CATSRDWADTSTDTQYF. CDR3 bases: TGTGCCACCAGCAGAGATTGGGCGGACACTAGCACAGATACGCAGTATTTT. Full variable domain (outside the CDR3, taken from reference TRBV15 and TRBJ2-3): DAMVIQNPRYQVTQFGKPVTLSCSQTLNHNVMYWYQQKSSQAPKLLFHYYDKDFNNEADTPDNFQSRRPNTSFCFLDIRSPGLGDTAMYLCATSRDWADTSTDTQYFGPGTRLTVL.

The chain carries TRBV10-3 and TRBJ2-3; 10 positions match TRBD2. The germline CDR1 and CDR2 sequences are ENHRY and SYGVKD. The trim removed 1 base at V and 3 bases at J, leaving 4 bases unmatched. This CDR3 comprises 16 residues. The CDR3 nucleotides read TGTGCCATCAGTGAGTTTGTTAGCGGGAGGACAGATACGCAGTATTTT. This encodes CAISEFVSGRTDTQYF.

The chain links TRBV29-1 to TRBJ1-1; D remains ambiguous. In germline, CDR1 is SQVTM, CDR2 ANQGSEA. The V end was cut by 8 bases, the J end by 10 bases, with 17 bases between. The CDR3 is made up of 11 amino acids. CDR3 sequence (DNA): TGCAGCATTCCTGTTGGGGTGAGAGCTTTCTTT. Residues: CSIPVGVRAFF.

The chain uses TRBV29-1 and TRBJ2-7; 10 bases fit TRBD1. CDR3 length equals 14 residues. J gave up 3 bases and V 7 bases, and 9 bases lay outside the gene matches. Per the germline V gene, CDR1 is SQVTM and CDR2 is ANQGSEA. The CDR3 region has the DNA TGCAGCGCCACAACGAGGGACAGGGGCTACGAGCAGTACTTC. It specifies CSATTRDRGYEQYF.

The rearrangement uses TRBV18 and TRBJ2-7, with 8 bases fitting TRBD1. The germline V gene has CDR1 KGHSH and CDR2 LQKENI. The CDR3 has 14 residues. V was clipped by 3 bases and J by 2 bases; unmatched bases: 3. In nucleotides, the CDR3 is TGTGCCAGCTCACCGACAGGGGAACCCTACGAGCAGTACTTC. This translates into CASSPTGEPYEQYF.

This clone was detected only once. The J gene is TRBJ1-2, the V gene TRBV7-9; D is unresolved. V lost 7 bases to trimming and J lost 4 bases, with 13 bases between them. The CDR3 covers 13 residues. In germline, CDR1 is SEHNR, CDR2 FQNEAQ (reference sequence). CDR3 nucleotide sequence: TGTGCCAGCATCTCCGACACGGGCTATGGCTACACCTTC. As protein: CASISDTGYGYTF. The whole variable domain, filled in from reference TRBV7-9 and TRBJ1-2, reads DTGVSQNPRHKITKRGQNVTFRCDPISEHNRLYWYRQTLGQGPEFLTYFQNEAQLEKSRLLSDRFSAERPKGSFSTLEIQRTEQGDSAMYLCASISDTGYGYTFGSGTRLTVV.

V usage is TRBV28 and J usage is TRBJ2-3, with D possibly TRBD2 on 5 matching bases. This CDR3 contains 15 residues. Germline lookup yields CDR1 MDHEN and CDR2 SYDVKM. V lost 5 bases and J lost 1, with 13 bases in between. In DNA, the CDR3 is TGTGCCAGCAGTCCTTCCCGGGAACGCACAGATACGCAGTATTTT. It specifies CASSPSRERTDTQYF.

V usage is TRBV5-1 and J usage is TRBJ2-7; TRBD2 agrees at 8 bases. After removal of 3 bases from V and 5 bases from J, the junction contained 7 bases not matched to a gene. This CDR3 spans 14 amino acids. CDR1 and CDR2 from the germline V gene are SGHRS and YFSETQ. CDR3 nucleotides: TGCGCCAGCAGCTCCGGGAGGGCCTCGAACGAGCAGTACTTC. Amino acid sequence: CASSSGRASNEQYF.

The chain is built from TRBV27 and TRBJ2-1; 9 bases are shared with TRBD1. V shed 3 bases and J 6 bases; nucleotides not matched to a gene: 15. The germline gives CDR1 MNHEY, CDR2 SMNVEV (reference sequence). The CDR3 consists of 18 residues. CDR3 sequence reads: CASSFPRDRVSEGNEQFF. CDR3 DNA: TGTGCCAGCAGTTTTCCCCGGGACAGGGTGAGCGAAGGCAATGAGCAGTTCTTC.

The chain employs TRBV21-1 and TRBJ2-4; TRBD1 was called by the table and not checked on the DNA. TRBV21-1 is described as a pseudogene. The CDR3 loop spans 19 amino acids. For the CDR3, the DNA is TGTGCCAGCAGCACTCCAGGGGGACTGAGAGGGGAGGCCAAAAACATTCAGTACTTC. Its translation: CASSTPGGLRGEAKNIQYF.

About this clone itself: The same CDR3 is also encoded by other DNA sequences in this sample. The chain recombines TRBV7-9 with TRBJ2-7; D gene ambiguous. The CDR3 has 14 amino acids. CDR1 is SEHNR and CDR2 is FQNEAQ in the germline V gene (reference sequence). Trimming took 1 base from V and 1 from J, leaving 8 bases between them. CDR3: CASSLVGPSYEQYF. DNA for the CDR3: TGTGCCAGCAGCTTAGTAGGGCCTTCCTACGAGCAGTACTTC.

The chain joins TRBV7-6 to TRBJ1-1; D is unresolved. V lost 2 bases, J lost 4 bases, and 17 bases lay in between. Germline V gene lookup returns CDR1 SGHVS and CDR2 FNYEAQ. The CDR3 covers 16 residues. The CDR3 sequence: CASSLWAQQGGTEAFF. DNA of the CDR3: TGTGCCAGCAGCTTATGGGCTCAACAAGGCGGCACTGAAGCTTTCTTT.